Presented here are 23 T cell receptor beta chains from one specimen sequenced in a study of blood T cell repertoires in COVID-19. Generated by immunoSEQ multiplex PCR, the TCRdb table keeps only in-frame clones and is missing some. The sample includes 250,000 to 300,000 clones, around 86% of them seen just once. Specimen: peripheral blood. The origin of the receptors is a middle-aged man with acute or convalescent COVID-19.

This clone was observed once. The chain employs TRBV27 and TRBJ1-1; the D gene is possibly TRBD1 (5 bases). V lost 4 bases, J lost 4 bases, and 16 bases lay in between. This CDR3 has 15 amino acids. Germline V lookup: CDR1 MNHEY, CDR2 SMNVEV (reference sequence). The CDR3 DNA is TGTGCCAGCAGTTCAGACAGATTGGTTGGCACTGAAGCTTTCTTT. This codes for CASSSDRLVGTEAFF.

This clone has just a few counts. This specimen includes other DNA sequences encoding the same CDR3. V gene TRBV18 combines with J gene TRBJ1-6; 7 nucleotides line up with TRBD1. Germline V gene data show CDR1 as KGHSH and CDR2 as LQKENI. CDR3 length: 14 amino acids. The ends lost 1 base at V and 10 bases at J; junction bases unmatched: 4. CDR3 coding DNA: TGTGCCAGCTCACCACGGACAGGCGACTCACCCCTCCACTTT. It translates to CASSPRTGDSPLHF.

This chain uses TRBV6-1 with TRBJ2-2; 8 nucleotides line up with TRBD2. The CDR3 has 16 amino acids. Germline V CDR1 and CDR2: MNHNS, SASEGT. J lost 1 base, V lost 4 bases, and 5 bases had no gene match. The DNA for the CDR3 is TGTGCCAGCAGTGGCCAGCTAGCGGGGAACACCGGGGAGCTGTTTTTT. Protein: CASSGQLAGNTGELFF.

The rearrangement uses TRBV28 and TRBJ1-6; D might be TRBD1 (6 bases). V was pared by 3 bases and J by 7 bases, with 10 bases between. From germline, CDR1 is MDHEN and CDR2 SYDVKM. This CDR3 contains 14 residues. The CDR3 bases are TGTGCCAGCAGTTTCGGACAGTCGAATTCACCCCTCCACTTT. Protein product: CASSFGQSNSPLHF. The whole variable domain, remainder taken from reference TRBV28 and TRBJ1-6, is DVKVTQSSRYLVKRTGEKVFLECVQDMDHENMFWYRQDPGLGLRLIYFSYDVKMKEKGDIPEGYSVSREKKERFSLILESASTNQTSMYLCASSFGQSNSPLHFGNGTRLTVT.

The gene calls are TRBV29-1 and TRBJ2-5; TRBD1 matches 11 bases. This CDR3 contains 13 residues. J lost 4 bases, V lost 4 bases, and 2 bases had no gene match. CDR1 is SQVTM and CDR2 is ANQGSEA in the germline V gene. CDR3 protein: CSVGDRGAETQYF. The CDR3 DNA is TGCAGCGTTGGGGACAGGGGGGCAGAGACCCAGTACTTC.

V and J are TRBV5-4 and TRBJ2-2; no definite D call. Deletions cut 5 bases from V and 0 bases from J, with 11 bases between. The germline V gene encodes CDR1 SGHNT and CDR2 YYREEE (reference sequence). This CDR3 comprises 15 residues. For the CDR3, the DNA is TGTGCCAGCAGGAGCGCAAGATCGAACACCGGGGAGCTGTTTTTT. It is translated as CASRSARSNTGELFF. The whole variable domain, remainder taken from reference TRBV5-4 and TRBJ2-2, is ETGVTQSPTHLIKTRGQQVTLRCSSQSGHNTVSWYQQALGQGPQFIFQYYREEENGRGNFPPRFSGLQFPNYSSELNVNALELDDSALYLCASRSARSNTGELFFGEGSRLTVL.

The V gene is TRBV7-3, the J gene TRBJ1-6, with D uncertain. The CDR3 contains 16 residues. The germline V gene encodes CDR1 SGHTA and CDR2 FQGTGA. Trimming removed 4 bases from V and 0 bases from J, with 10 bases in between. In DNA, the CDR3 is TGTGCCAGCAGCTCGGGCGGGAGCTCCTATAATTCACCCCTCCACTTT. Amino acid sequence: CASSSGGSSYNSPLHF.

This sequence joins TRBV11-3 and TRBJ2-1, with TRBD1 as a possible D gene (5 bases). Trimming removed 4 bases at V and 4 bases at J, with 8 bases between. The germline gives CDR1 SGHNT, CDR2 YENEEA. This CDR3 has 13 amino acids. The CDR3 reads CASSWAGYNEQFF. DNA of the CDR3: TGTGCCAGCAGCTGGGCAGGGTACAATGAGCAGTTCTTC.

A single count supports this clone. The rearrangement joins TRBV6-5 to TRBJ2-7; 9 nucleotides agree with TRBD1. V gave up 8 bases and J gave up 5 bases; unmatched junction bases: 13. Looked up from germline, CDR1 is MNHEY and CDR2 is SVGAGI. The CDR3 extends over 15 amino acids. CDR3 sequence: CASAPLGQGGHEQYF. As DNA, the CDR3 is TGTGCCAGCGCTCCACTGGGACAGGGAGGCCACGAGCAGTACTTC.

The rearrangement links TRBV5-1 to TRBJ1-6; a possible D gene is TRBD1 (5 bases). The germline CDR1 and CDR2 sequences are SGHRS and YFSETQ. This CDR3 region has 15 residues. V lost 5 bases and J 6 bases, leaving 15 bases between the germline ends. DNA for the CDR3: TGCGCCAGCAGTACAGACAGAATTGGTAATTCACCCCTCCACTTT. This sequence encodes CASSTDRIGNSPLHF. The entire variable domain, with the rest obtained from reference TRBV5-1 and TRBJ1-6, is as follows: KAGVTQTPRYLIKTRGQQVTLSCSPISGHRSVSWYQQTPGQGLQFLFEYFSETQRNKGNFPGRFSGRQFSNSRSEMNVSTLELGDSALYLCASSTDRIGNSPLHFGNGTRLTVT.

V and J are TRBV2 and TRBJ2-7; 8 bases align to TRBD2. The CDR3 contains 14 residues. The ends lost 5 bases at V and 2 bases at J; junction bases unmatched: 5. Per germline, CDR1 SNHLY and CDR2 FYNNEI. CDR3 loop: CASSRSGGPYEQYF. The CDR3 DNA reads as TGTGCCAGCAGTCGGTCGGGGGGGCCCTACGAGCAGTACTTC.

For the CDR3, the DNA is TGTGCCAGCAGTTTATACCGGGACAGGGGGCCCTACGAGCAGTACTTC. Its protein is CASSLYRDRGPYEQYF. The V and J genes are TRBV27 and TRBJ2-7; TRBD1 agrees at 12 bases. The length of the CDR3 is 16 residues. V lost 1 base, J lost 2 bases, and 3 bases stayed unmatched. Germline-derived CDR1 and CDR2 are MNHEY and SMNVEV (reference sequence).

The rearrangement links TRBV7-8 to TRBJ2-4, with D unclear. The V end was cut by 9 bases, the J end by 0 bases, with 12 bases between. The V gene's germline CDR1 is SGHVS and CDR2 FQNEAQ. This CDR3 is built from 14 residues. DNA for the CDR3: TGTGCCAGGCGAACGGTCCTAGCCAAAAACATTCAGTACTTC. This encodes CARRTVLAKNIQYF.

The chain couples TRBV5-1 to TRBJ2-7, with D maybe TRBD1 (6 bases). V was pared by 0 bases and J by 3 bases, with 16 bases between. The germline gives CDR1 SGHRS, CDR2 YFSETQ. The CDR3 sequence is 16 residues long. The CDR3 here is CASSLAPGTTYYEQYF. The CDR3 region has the DNA TGCGCCAGCAGCTTGGCCCCAGGGACAACCTACTACGAGCAGTACTTC.

The V and J genes are TRBV6-1 and TRBJ2-5, with TRBD2 matching 7 bases. The J segment lost 4 bases and the V segment lost 2 bases, leaving 7 bases of the junction unmatched. CDR3 length: 15 amino acids. The germline CDR1 and CDR2 sequences are MNHNS and SASEGT. The CDR3 protein is CASSESPSGRETQYF. CDR3 sequence (DNA): TGTGCCAGCAGTGAATCGCCTAGCGGCCGAGAGACCCAGTACTTC.

This clone occurred once. V and J are TRBV5-6 and TRBJ2-2, with TRBD2 identical over 14 bases. V was clipped by 4 bases and J by 0 bases; unmatched bases: 8. CDR1 and CDR2 from the germline V gene are SGHDT and YYEEEE. The CDR3 sequence is 19 residues long. The CDR3 loop reads CASSPLTSGGATNTGELFF. CDR3 DNA sequence: TGTGCCAGCAGCCCGCTGACTAGCGGGGGGGCGACGAACACCGGGGAGCTGTTTTTT.

J is TRBJ2-1 and V is TRBV12-3 or TRBV12-4; D possibly corresponds to TRBD1 (5 bases). The CDR3 extends over 13 amino acids. The germline V and J ends were trimmed by 3 bases and 7 bases, with 10 bases remaining between them. CDR3 in amino acids: CASSFQGKNEQFF. CDR3 DNA: TGTGCCAGCAGTTTTCAGGGTAAGAATGAGCAGTTCTTC.

The rearrangement joins TRBV12-3 or TRBV12-4 to TRBJ1-1; possibly TRBD1 for D (5 bases). V shed 5 bases and J shed 4 bases, with 11 bases lying between them. There are 13 residues in the CDR3. This CDR3 reads CASSGRDTTEAFF. The CDR3 region has the DNA TGTGCCAGCAGTGGCAGGGATACCACTGAAGCTTTCTTT.

The V and J genes are TRBV10-2 and TRBJ2-7; TRBD2 matches at 13 bases. V trimming: 6 bases; J trimming: 2 bases; junction bases outside the gene matches: 4. This CDR3 has 15 residues. The germline V gene encodes CDR1 WSHSY and CDR2 SAAADI. The CDR3 sequence: CASSDGLAGAYEQYF. DNA for the CDR3: TGCGCCAGCAGCGATGGACTAGCGGGGGCCTACGAGCAGTACTTC.

This chain joins TRBV3-1 (or the pseudogene TRBV3-2) and TRBJ2-7, with 7 bases identical to TRBD1. CDR3 length: 15 amino acids. V dropped 0 bases and J dropped 4; count of bases not matched to a gene: 6. Germline V gene sequence: CDR1 LGHDT, CDR2 YNNKEL (reference sequence). The DNA for the CDR3 is TGTGCCAGCAGCCAAGAGGGACAGCCGTCATACGAGCAGTACTTC. Its translation: CASSQEGQPSYEQYF.

This chain joins TRBV2 and TRBJ2-5; a weak D match, TRBD1 (8 bases). The CDR3 loop spans 13 amino acids. Germline V gene lookup returns CDR1 SNHLY and CDR2 FYNNEI. V gave up 8 bases and J gave up 7 bases, with 17 bases separating them. CDR3 in amino acids: CASGATGEGTQYF. For the CDR3, the DNA is TGTGCCAGCGGGGCGACAGGGGAGGGGACCCAGTACTTC.

The rearrangement links TRBV7-9 to TRBJ1-1; possibly TRBD1 for D (5 bases). With 5 bases removed from V and 2 bases from J, the gap between germline ends came to 15 bases. CDR3 length: 15 residues. Germline loops: CDR1 SEHNR, CDR2 FQNEAQ (reference sequence). CDR3 region: CASSRFAGVNTEAFF. For the CDR3, the DNA is TGTGCCAGCAGCCGTTTCGCGGGGGTCAACACTGAAGCTTTCTTT.

The chain carries TRBV3-1 (or the pseudogene TRBV3-2) and TRBJ2-3, with 9 bases aligning to TRBD1. There are 17 residues in the CDR3. V was pared by 1 base and J by 3 bases, with 8 bases of the junction left unmatched. Per germline, CDR1 LGHDT and CDR2 YNNKEL (reference sequence). CDR3 protein: CASSQGQGTGRTDTQYF. CDR3 nucleotide sequence: TGTGCCAGCAGCCAAGGGCAGGGGACAGGGAGGACAGATACGCAGTATTTT.